What follows are 28 T cell receptor beta chains derived from one specimen sequenced in a study of cytomegalovirus exposure and HLA in healthy donors. A multiplex PCR was run with 60 Vbeta primers and 13 Jbeta primers. Sequenced by immunoSEQ multiplex PCR; TCRdb stores in-frame clones only, minus some. The sample includes some 170,000 clones, around 82% of them seen just once. Sequencing was carried out using PBMCs. These receptors came from a man in his forties or fifties in good health and CMV-seropositive.

The chain has TRBV27 and TRBJ1-5, with TRBD1 matching 7 bases. Germline V gene lookup returns CDR1 MNHEY and CDR2 SMNVEV (reference sequence). The CDR3 length is 13 residues. The J segment lost 4 bases and the V segment lost 8 bases, leaving 5 bases of the junction unmatched. CDR3 coding DNA: TGTGCCAGCTCAGACAGGGCTAATCAGCCCCAGCATTTT. Amino acid sequence: CASSDRANQPQHF.

Only a few counts were recorded for this clone. The genes are TRBV7-3 and TRBJ2-7; 7 bases align to TRBD1. Germline assignment: CDR1 SGHTA and CDR2 FQGTGA. J lost 0 bases, V lost 5 bases, and 4 bases had no gene match. The CDR3 consists of 14 residues. The CDR3 nucleotides are TGTGCCAGCAGCCTGGACAGGACCTCCTACGAGCAGTACTTC. As protein: CASSLDRTSYEQYF.

The chain couples TRBV5-1 to TRBJ1-1; tentatively, D is TRBD1 (5 bases). Between the trimmed V and J ends, which lost 0 bases and 4 bases, there was a span of 10 bases. Per the germline V gene, CDR1 is SGHRS and CDR2 is YFSETQ. The CDR3 loop spans 14 amino acids. The CDR3 sequence: CASSLAVGGTEAFF. The CDR3 DNA reads as TGCGCCAGCAGCTTGGCGGTCGGGGGCACTGAAGCTTTCTTT. The complete variable domain, with remaining parts taken from reference TRBV5-1 and TRBJ1-1, reads KAGVTQTPRYLIKTRGQQVTLSCSPISGHRSVSWYQQTPGQGLQFLFEYFSETQRNKGNFPGRFSGRQFSNSRSEMNVSTLELGDSALYLCASSLAVGGTEAFFGQGTRLTVV.

The chain uses TRBV6-5 and TRBJ1-2; D not certain. V gave up 6 bases and J gave up 2 bases, with 16 bases separating them. The CDR3 covers 15 residues. Germline CDR1 reads MNHEY; CDR2 reads SVGAGI. CDR3 residues: CASRTSQDGNYGYTF. CDR3 coding DNA: TGTGCCAGCAGAACTTCTCAAGACGGGAACTATGGCTACACCTTC.

This clone was seen just once. The chain is built from TRBV7-9 and TRBJ2-2; a possible D gene is TRBD2 (7 bases). Germline loops: CDR1 SEHNR, CDR2 FQNEAQ (reference sequence). The V end was cut by 7 bases, the J end by 2 bases, with 17 bases between. This CDR3 has 16 residues. The chain's CDR3 is CASIGGGAVNTGELFF. The CDR3 DNA reads as TGTGCCAGCATCGGAGGGGGGGCCGTTAACACCGGGGAGCTGTTTTTT.

Only one count was recorded for this clone. This chain joins TRBV7-9 and TRBJ1-2; D gene unclear. V was clipped by 5 bases and J by 6 bases, with 16 bases between them. The CDR3 has 14 amino acids. The germline V gene encodes CDR1 SEHNR and CDR2 FQNEAQ (reference sequence). The CDR3 protein is CASSPNQVVNGYTF. The CDR3 DNA reads TGTGCCAGCAGCCCAAACCAGGTTGTCAATGGCTACACCTTC.

V usage is TRBV2 and J usage is TRBJ2-1; 9 nucleotides agree with TRBD2. Germline V gives CDR1 SNHLY, CDR2 FYNNEI. This CDR3 region has 16 residues. V lost 2 bases, J lost 6 bases, and 8 bases stayed unmatched. CDR3 DNA sequence: TGTGCCAGCAGTGAACCGCCCAGCGGGGGGTTCAATGAGCAGTTCTTC. It specifies CASSEPPSGGFNEQFF.

This clone was seen a single time. CDR3 loop: CAWSAGGTGDEQFF. The CDR3 DNA reads TGTGCCTGGAGCGCGGGGGGGACGGGGGATGAGCAGTTCTTC. The chain couples TRBV30 to TRBJ2-1, with 9 bases lining up with TRBD2. Germline CDR1 reads GTSNPN; CDR2 reads SVGIG (reference sequence). J gave up 8 bases and V 3 bases, and 8 bases lay outside the gene matches. The CDR3 spans 14 residues.

The rearrangement links TRBV18 to TRBJ1-4; D not resolved. This CDR3 comprises 12 residues. Germline V lookup: CDR1 KGHSH, CDR2 LQKENI. The ends were cut back, 4 bases at V and 8 bases at J, with 8 bases in the middle. DNA for the CDR3: TGTGCCAGCTCACTCCCGGGGGAAAAACTGTTTTTT. Amino acids: CASSLPGEKLFF.

V is TRBV9 and J is TRBJ2-5, with TRBD2 matching over 15 bases. Germline CDR1 is SGDLS and CDR2 is YYNGEE. There are 17 residues in the CDR3. Trimming removed 4 bases from V and 4 bases from J; junction bases left unmatched: 8. The CDR3 loop is CASSPRTSGRVAETQYF. The DNA of the CDR3 is TGTGCCAGCAGCCCCCGGACTAGCGGGAGGGTTGCAGAGACCCAGTACTTC.

The chain combines TRBV7-2 with TRBJ2-5; a weak D match, TRBD1 (6 bases). Germline CDR1 SGHTA, CDR2 FQGNSA. Deletions cut 2 bases from V and 5 bases from J, with 12 bases between. The CDR3 runs 14 residues. CDR3 DNA: TGTGCCAGCAGCTTAAGGGGGAAAGGGGAGACCCAGTACTTC. Translation gives CASSLRGKGETQYF.

V and J are TRBV4-3 and TRBJ1-1, with D hard to call. CDR1 is LGHNA and CDR2 is YSLEER in the germline V gene. The V end lost 5 bases, the J end lost 6 bases, and 13 bases lay between the germline ends. The CDR3 has 13 amino acids. CDR3: CASSALSNAEAFF. CDR3 nucleotide sequence: TGCGCCAGCAGCGCCCTATCAAACGCTGAAGCTTTCTTT.

The rearrangement uses TRBV19 and TRBJ1-5; D remains unclear. The CDR3 length is 14 residues. The V end lost 3 bases, the J end lost 4 bases, and 10 bases lay between the germline ends. Germline V CDR1 and CDR2: LNHDA, SQIVND (reference sequence). CDR3 residues: CASSMMSYNQPQHF. The DNA for the CDR3 is TGTGCCAGTAGTATGATGAGTTATAATCAGCCCCAGCATTTT.

The chain is built from TRBV4-2 and TRBJ2-7; tentative D call: TRBD2 (5 bases). V was cut by 0 bases and J by 5 bases, with 11 bases left in between. CDR3 size: 14 residues. Germline CDR1 is LGHNA and CDR2 is YNFKEQ. CDR3 in amino acids: CASSQDLASDEQYF. The CDR3 DNA is TGTGCCAGCAGCCAAGATCTAGCCTCAGACGAGCAGTACTTC.

This chain connects TRBV14 to TRBJ1-1, with a possible D match to TRBD1 (6 bases). This CDR3 has 15 residues. The ends were cut back, 5 bases at V and 1 base at J, with 14 bases in the middle. Germline loops: CDR1 SGHDN, CDR2 FVKESK. In nucleotides, the CDR3 is TGTGCCAGCAGCAAGGGGGGGGCGGGGAACACTGAAGCTTTCTTT. Translated, it gives CASSKGGAGNTEAFF.

The V gene is TRBV28, the J gene TRBJ1-2; D is undetermined. CDR1 is MDHEN, CDR2 SYDVKM, per germline. CDR3 length equals 13 residues. Trimming shortened V by 6 bases and J by 8 bases, and 16 bases separated the two germline ends. The CDR3 protein is CASSFPGSGGYTF. CDR3 nucleotide sequence: TGTGCCAGCAGCTTCCCGGGTTCCGGGGGCTACACCTTC.

This clone occurred once. J is TRBJ1-4 and V is TRBV5-4; TRBD1 might be the D (6 bases). The CDR3 runs 14 residues. Germline assignment: CDR1 SGHNT and CDR2 YYREEE (reference sequence). Trimming shortened V by 3 bases and J by 10 bases, and 16 bases separated the two germline ends. CDR3: CASSSAGTSRKLFF. In DNA form, the CDR3 reads TGTGCCAGCAGCTCGGCCGGGACATCAAGAAAACTGTTTTTT.

The V call is TRBV2, the J call TRBJ1-2, with 7 nucleotides matching TRBD1. With V trimmed by 7 bases and J by 0 bases, 5 bases remained unmatched. Germline-derived CDR1 and CDR2 are SNHLY and FYNNEI. The CDR3 spans 14 residues. The CDR3 DNA is TGTGCCAGCAATACAGGGGAGTCTAACTATGGCTACACCTTC. Translating gives CASNTGESNYGYTF. Using reference TRBV2 and TRBJ1-2 for the parts outside the CDR3, the full variable domain is EPEVTQTPSHQVTQMGQEVILRCVPISNHLYFYWYRQILGQKVEFLVSFYNNEISEKSEIFDDQFSVERPDGSNFTLKIRSTKLEDSAMYFCASNTGESNYGYTFGSGTRLTVV.

The chain is built from TRBV7-6 and TRBJ2-7; 8 bases match TRBD1. Per the germline V gene, CDR1 is SGHVS and CDR2 is FNYEAQ. The length of the CDR3 is 13 residues. J gave up 3 bases and V 4 bases, and 2 bases lay outside the gene matches. CDR3 residues: CASSYTGGYEQYF. CDR3 DNA sequence: TGTGCCAGCAGCTATACAGGGGGCTACGAGCAGTACTTC. Looking up the rest from reference TRBV7-6 and TRBJ2-7 gives the full variable domain: GAGVSQSPRYKVTKRGQDVALRCDPISGHVSLYWYRQALGQGPEFLTYFNYEAQQDKSGLPNDRFSAERPEGSISTLTIQRTEQRDSAMYRCASSYTGGYEQYFGPGTRLTVT.

The chain couples TRBV4-3 to TRBJ2-2; no clear D. Germline assignment: CDR1 LGHNA and CDR2 YSLEER. This CDR3 is 14 amino acids long. Between the trimmed V and J ends, which lost 1 base and 5 bases, there was a span of 8 bases. CDR3 sequence: CASSQGPVTGELFF. The CDR3 coding sequence is TGCGCCAGCAGCCAAGGGCCAGTTACCGGGGAGCTGTTTTTT.

The chain joins TRBV11-2 to TRBJ2-2, with D maybe TRBD1 (5 bases). The germline V gene has CDR1 SGHAT and CDR2 FQNNGV. CDR3 length equals 15 residues. V lost 0 bases to trimming and J lost 5 bases, with 10 bases between them. CDR3 amino acids: CASSLDEGVTGELFF. The CDR3 DNA reads as TGTGCCAGCAGCTTAGATGAAGGGGTTACCGGGGAGCTGTTTTTT.

This chain connects TRBV28 to TRBJ2-3, with 9 nucleotides matching TRBD1. CDR1 and CDR2 from the germline V gene are MDHEN and SYDVKM. This CDR3 spans 15 amino acids. The V segment lost 4 bases and the J segment 4 bases; nucleotides outside the gene matches: 6. CDR3 in DNA: TGTGCCAGCAGTTCGCACAGGGGGCCGGCAGATACGCAGTATTTT. Translated: CASSSHRGPADTQYF.

In this sample, this clone turned up a few times. The V gene is TRBV19, the J gene TRBJ2-5; D gene ambiguous. CDR1 and CDR2 from the germline V gene are LNHDA and SQIVND (reference sequence). This CDR3 contains 14 residues. The V gene lost 6 bases and the J gene lost 2 bases, with 13 bases spanning the gap. CDR3 nucleotide sequence: TGTGCCAGTAGCTCTAGGCACAAACAAGAGACCCAGTACTTC. Translation gives CASSSRHKQETQYF.

CDR3 DNA sequence: TGTGCCGTTCGGCCGGCGGCCGGAAACACCATATATTTT. Protein: CAVRPAAGNTIYF. This chain uses TRBV14 with TRBJ1-3; D unresolved. This CDR3 has 13 amino acids. Trimming cost V 11 bases and J 4 bases, with 15 bases left between them. The V gene's germline CDR1 is SGHDN and CDR2 FVKESK.

This clone was seen once. V is TRBV6-5 and J is TRBJ2-7, with 9 bases identical to TRBD1. Germline V CDR1 and CDR2: MNHEY, SVGAGI. The V gene end was trimmed by 6 bases and the J gene end by 3 bases; junction bases not matched to a gene: 3. CDR3 length: 13 amino acids. CDR3 amino acids: CASSRDRDYEQYF. In nucleotides, the CDR3 is TGTGCCAGCAGCCGGGACAGGGACTACGAGCAGTACTTC.

The chain carries TRBV28 and TRBJ2-5; TRBD2 is a possible D gene (5 bases). CDR1 and CDR2 from the germline V gene are MDHEN and SYDVKM. There are 14 residues in the CDR3. The V end lost 6 bases, the J end lost 0 bases, and 11 bases lay between the germline ends. DNA for the CDR3: TGTGCCAGCAGCCAGAGGGAGTACCAAGAGACCCAGTACTTC. It encodes CASSQREYQETQYF.

The chain's CDR3 is CASRPTGGAGEAFF. The DNA for the CDR3 is TGTGCCAGCAGACCGACAGGGGGCGCCGGTGAAGCTTTCTTT. V is TRBV6-6 and J is TRBJ1-1; TRBD1 matches 10 bases. CDR1 and CDR2 from the germline V gene are MNHNY and SVGAGI (reference sequence). The junction had 8 bases not matched to a gene; V was cut back by 6 bases and J by 7 bases. This CDR3 spans 14 amino acids.

V is TRBV19 and J is TRBJ1-6; TRBD1 matches 8 bases. The CDR3 has 13 amino acids. CDR1 LNHDA and CDR2 SQIVND come from the germline V gene (reference sequence). The V gene end was trimmed by 8 bases and the J gene end by 10 bases; junction bases not matched to a gene: 7. CDR3 loop: CASGTGTPSPLHF. The CDR3 DNA is TGTGCCAGTGGGACAGGCACCCCCTCACCCCTCCACTTT.